This T cell receptor (beta chain) is from a study of prognosis after radiotherapy for stage I lung cancer. Study-wide findings and caveats: In patients with versus without metastases, TRBV and TRBJ gene usage reportedly differed.

In germline, CDR1 is MNHNS, CDR2 SASEGT. Trimming took 2 bases from V and 0 from J, leaving 9 bases between them. This CDR3 comprises 15 residues. Many counts were recorded for this clonotype. Its antigen is undetermined. Two time points each involved a draw of 5.5 to 7.5 milliliters of peripheral blood. The study amplified the TCR beta CDR3 region from genomic DNA. This amplification was carried out by two rounds of multiplex PCR. Amplification in first-round PCR relied on primers specific to each TRBV and TRBJ gene. TCRdb re-called the multiplex PCR reads through MiXCR, storing one row per CDR3 protein. Found here are some 34,000 distinct CDR3 sequences, roughly a third of them singletons; the top ten hold around 16%.

This sequence was found in a donor over 45 with non-small cell lung cancer. Sequences were derived from PBMCs, sampled before or after stereotactic body radiation therapy (not recorded which). The chain links TRBV6-1 to TRBJ2-3, with D maybe TRBD1 (6 bases). DNA for the CDR3: TGTGCCAGCAGTGAACAGGGGTTCAGCACAGATACGCAGTATTTT. Amino acid sequence: CASSEQGFSTDTQYF.